This entry features one TCR beta chain sequence. The antigen is undetermined. These data come from a study of cytomegalovirus exposure and HLA in healthy donors. Points from the study as a whole: Later analysis suggested links between common viral pathogens and several top significant clusters. In a later analysis, V- and J-gene trimming of beta chains associated with a DCLRE1C missense variant, replicated independently.

The PCR contained 60 Vbeta and 13 Jbeta primers. Assay: immunoSEQ multiplex PCR; the TCRdb copy retains only in-frame clones and omits some. The repertoire holds roughly 230,000 clones, with roughly 91% as singletons. Specimen: PBMCs. The receptor was isolated from a girl aged 2 to 9 in good health and CMV-seronegative.

The CDR3 DNA reads as TGTGCCAGCAGCCCGAGGGGGAGGACAGGGAGCGACGAGCAGTACTTC. As protein: CASSPRGRTGSDEQYF. V gene TRBV5-4 combines with J gene TRBJ2-7; 8 bases match TRBD1. Germline V gene lookup returns CDR1 SGHNT and CDR2 YYREEE (reference sequence). The V segment lost 4 bases and the J segment 5 bases; nucleotides outside the gene matches: 14. This CDR3 has 16 amino acids. Combining the CDR3 with reference TRBV5-4 and TRBJ2-7 gives the whole variable domain ETGVTQSPTHLIKTRGQQVTLRCSSQSGHNTVSWYQQALGQGPQFIFQYYREEENGRGNFPPRFSGLQFPNYSSELNVNALELDDSALYLCASSPRGRTGSDEQYFGPGTRLTVT.